These T cell receptor beta chains were read from a single sample in a study of control samples from healthy donors and cancer patients. This table comes from immunoSEQ multiplex PCR, and its TCRdb copy is limited to in-frame clones, with some not included. The table lists approximately 170,000 clones, roughly 95% of them singletons. Sequenced sample: blood. These TCRs come from a woman aged 55-70 years in good health. Each CDR3 is given with its conserved first and last residue. A D gene is named only where the DNA matches it firmly. Size is omitted from some rows. Given values are once, few, many or a class for expanded clones.

v_gene	abundance	j_gene	d_gene	CDR3nt	CDR3aa
TRBV15	.	TRBJ1-1	.	TGTGCCACCAGCAGAGATGCAGGGGAAGCTTTCTTT	CATSRDAGEAFF
TRBV6-1	.	TRBJ1-2	.	TGTGCCAGCAGTGAAGACAGTTCCTATGGCTACACCTTC	CASSEDSSYGYTF
TRBV7-9	.	TRBJ2-1	.	TGTGCCAGCAGCTTATATGTCAGCTCCTACAATGAGCAGTTCTTC	CASSLYVSSYNEQFF
TRBV7-6	.	TRBJ2-5	TRBD2	TGTGCCAGCAGCTTGGGACTAGCGGCAGGTGGGCAAGAGACCCAGTACTTC	CASSLGLAAGGQETQYF
TRBV7-2	.	TRBJ1-6	.	TGTGCCAGCAGCTTAGAGCTCGACAGAAATTCACCCCTCCACTTT	CASSLELDRNSPLHF
TRBV21-1	.	TRBJ2-1	.	TGTGCCAGCAGGAGGACAGGGATCTCCTACAATGAGCAGTTCTTC	CASRRTGISYNEQFF
TRBV28	.	TRBJ1-5	.	TGTGCCAGCAGTTTAGTCGGCAATCAGCCCCAGCATTTT	CASSLVGNQPQHF
TRBV29-1	.	TRBJ1-1	.	TGCAGCGTTGAAGGACAGTGGGCTTTCTTT	CSVEGQWAFF
TRBV2	once	TRBJ2-3	.	TGTGCCAGCAGTTCACTAGAATTAACGCAGTATTTT	CASSSLELTQYF
TRBV18	.	TRBJ2-3	TRBD2	TGTGCCAGCTCACCTCAGTCCAGCGGGGGCACAGATACGCAGTATTTT	CASSPQSSGGTDTQYF
TRBV19	.	TRBJ1-5	.	TGTGCCAGTAGTATGGGGGCCTCGGGCAATCAGCCCCAGCATTTT	CASSMGASGNQPQHF
TRBV6-1	.	TRBJ1-4	TRBD1	TGTGCCAGCAGTGAAGCGCTCAGGGGGATGTATGAAAAACTGTTTTTT	CASSEALRGMYEKLFF
TRBV7-6	.	TRBJ2-2	TRBD2	TGTGCCAGCAGCTTAGCGCGGGGGACTAGCGGGGGGGTAGCGAACACCGGGGAGCTGTTTTTT	CASSLARGTSGGVANTGELFF
TRBV6-6	.	TRBJ1-5	.	TGTGCCAGCACATCGCAGGGGCCGGGGCCCCAGCATTTT	CASTSQGPGPQHF
TRBV7-2	.	TRBJ2-4	.	TGTGCCAGCCGGGCCACCGGGGGAAATGGCATTCAGTACTTC	CASRATGGNGIQYF
TRBV6-5	.	TRBJ2-2	.	TGTGCCAGCAGCACGGAAGGAGGAACCCGGGAGCTGTTTTTT	CASSTEGGTRELFF
TRBV3-1/TRBV3-2	.	TRBJ2-1	.	TGTGCCAGCAGCCAAGTTTTTGCAGAAAAGGTCGGGGACACCTACAATGAGCAGTTCTTC	CASSQVFAEKVGDTYNEQFF
TRBV24-1	.	TRBJ2-2	.	TGTGCCACCAGTGATATGAACACCGGGGAGCTGTTTTTT	CATSDMNTGELFF
TRBV4-1	once	TRBJ2-3	TRBD1	TGCGCCAGCAGTAGACAGGGTCTCACAGATACGCAGTATTTT	CASSRQGLTDTQYF
TRBV5-6	.	TRBJ1-5	TRBD1	TGTGCCAGCAGCTACTGGACAGGCAAGGAGCCCCAGCATTTT	CASSYWTGKEPQHF
TRBV12-2	.	TRBJ2-5	.	TGTGCAAGTCGTCGGACTCGCCGGGAGACCCAGTACTTC	CASRRTRRETQYF
TRBV7-2	.	TRBJ1-2	TRBD1	TGTGCCAGCAGCTTAGGACAGGGAATCTTGGGCTACACCTTC	CASSLGQGILGYTF
TRBV6-6	.	TRBJ2-7	.	TGTGCCAGCAGTCAAGCTTACGAGCAGTACTTC	CASSQAYEQYF
TRBV5-4	.	TRBJ1-4	.	TGTGCCAGCAGCTTGGGCAGGGCAGGCGAAAAACTGTTTTTT	CASSLGRAGEKLFF
TRBV19	once	TRBJ2-5	TRBD1	TGTGCCAGTAGTATAGGACAGGGAGAAGAGACCCAGTACTTC	CASSIGQGEETQYF